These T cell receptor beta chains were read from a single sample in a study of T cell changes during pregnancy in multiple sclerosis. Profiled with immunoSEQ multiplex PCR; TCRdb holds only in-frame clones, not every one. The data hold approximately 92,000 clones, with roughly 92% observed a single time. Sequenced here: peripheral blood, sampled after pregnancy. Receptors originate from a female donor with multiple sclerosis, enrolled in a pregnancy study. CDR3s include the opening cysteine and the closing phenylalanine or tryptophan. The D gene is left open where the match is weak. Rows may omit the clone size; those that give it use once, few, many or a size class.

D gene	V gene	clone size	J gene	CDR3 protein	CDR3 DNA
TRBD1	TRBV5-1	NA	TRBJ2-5	CASSLGTGGGETQYF	TGCGCCAGCAGCTTAGGGACAGGGGGCGGAGAGACCCAGTACTTC
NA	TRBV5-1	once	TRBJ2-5	CASSLGALQGWGETQYF	TGCGCCAGCAGCTTGGGGGCACTGCAGGGTTGGGGAGAGACCCAGTACTTC
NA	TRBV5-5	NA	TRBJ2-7	CASSQSGSYEQYF	TGTGCCAGCAGCCAGAGCGGGTCCTACGAGCAGTACTTC
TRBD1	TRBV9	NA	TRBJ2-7	CASSVGGGQGKLGEQYF	TGTGCCAGCAGCGTAGGGGGCGGACAGGGTAAACTGGGCGAGCAGTACTTC
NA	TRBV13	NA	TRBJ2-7	CASSLGQMYEQYF	TGTGCCAGCAGCTTAGGCCAAATGTACGAGCAGTACTTC
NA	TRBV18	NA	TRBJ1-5	CASSPLGNSNQPQHF	TGTGCCAGCTCACCATTGGGCAATAGCAATCAGCCCCAGCATTTT
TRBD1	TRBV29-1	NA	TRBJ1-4	CSVTGAGDEKLFF	TGCAGCGTAACAGGGGCCGGGGATGAAAAACTGTTTTTT
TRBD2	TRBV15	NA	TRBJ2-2	CATSILAGAFAGELFF	TGTGCCACCAGCATACTAGCGGGAGCTTTCGCCGGGGAGCTGTTTTTT
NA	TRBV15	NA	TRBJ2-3	CATRGPEDTQYF	TGTGCCACCAGGGGGCCTGAAGATACGCAGTATTTT
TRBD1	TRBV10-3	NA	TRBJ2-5	CAISGTGTGEQYF	TGTGCCATCAGTGGAACCGGGACAGGGGAGCAGTACTTC
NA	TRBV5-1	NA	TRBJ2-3	CASSLRGTRGDTQYF	TGCGCCAGCAGCTTACGCGGGACCCGCGGAGATACGCAGTATTTT